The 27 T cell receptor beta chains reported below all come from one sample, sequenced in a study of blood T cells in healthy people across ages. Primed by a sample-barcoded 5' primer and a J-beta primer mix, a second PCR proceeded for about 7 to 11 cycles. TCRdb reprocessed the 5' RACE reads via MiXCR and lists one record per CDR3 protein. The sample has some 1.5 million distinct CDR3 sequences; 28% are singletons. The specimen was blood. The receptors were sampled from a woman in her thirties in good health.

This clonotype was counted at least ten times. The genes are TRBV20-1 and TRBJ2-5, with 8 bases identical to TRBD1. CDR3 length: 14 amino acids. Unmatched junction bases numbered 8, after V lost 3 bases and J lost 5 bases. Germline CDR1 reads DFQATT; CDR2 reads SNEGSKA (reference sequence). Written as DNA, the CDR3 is TGCAGTGCTAGCGGTCGACAGGGGCGGGAGACCCAGTACTTC. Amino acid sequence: CSASGRQGRETQYF.

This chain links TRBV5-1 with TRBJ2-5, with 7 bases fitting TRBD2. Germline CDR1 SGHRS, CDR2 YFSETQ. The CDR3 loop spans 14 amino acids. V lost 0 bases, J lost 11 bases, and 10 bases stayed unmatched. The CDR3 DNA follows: TGCGCCAGCAGCTTGGGTTGGCTAGCGGATGAGCAGTACTTC. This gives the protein CASSLGWLADEQYF.

Here the CDR3 DNA reads TGTGCCAGCAGTTCCACACAGACAGGGTGGACAGATACGCAGTATTTT. This translates into CASSSTQTGWTDTQYF. The chain uses TRBV27 and TRBJ2-3, with TRBD1 matching 7 bases. V gave up 4 bases and J gave up 3 bases; unmatched junction bases: 10. Germline values: CDR1 MNHEY, CDR2 SMNVEV (reference sequence). CDR3 size: 16 residues.

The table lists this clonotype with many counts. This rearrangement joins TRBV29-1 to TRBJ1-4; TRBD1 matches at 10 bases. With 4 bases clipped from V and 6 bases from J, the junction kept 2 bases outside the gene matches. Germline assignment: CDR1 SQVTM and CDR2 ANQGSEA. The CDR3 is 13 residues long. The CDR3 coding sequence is TGCAGCGTTGGGACAGGGGGGTATGAAAAACTGTTTTTT. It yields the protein CSVGTGGYEKLFF.

The CDR3 loop is CASSTTAGGSNEKLFF. In DNA form, the CDR3 reads TGTGCCAGCAGTACGACAGCAGGGGGCTCTAATGAAAAACTGTTTTTT. The chain combines TRBV12-3 or TRBV12-4 with TRBJ1-4; 8 bases map to TRBD1. This CDR3 region has 16 residues. V lost 5 bases, J lost 3 bases, and 8 bases stayed unmatched.

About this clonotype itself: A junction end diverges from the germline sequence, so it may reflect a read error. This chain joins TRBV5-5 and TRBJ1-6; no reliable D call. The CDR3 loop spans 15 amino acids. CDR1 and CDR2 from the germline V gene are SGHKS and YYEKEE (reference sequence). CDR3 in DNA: TGTGCCAGCAGCCCGGACGCTTCCTATAATTCGCCCCTCCACTTT. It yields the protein CASSPDASYNSPLHF.

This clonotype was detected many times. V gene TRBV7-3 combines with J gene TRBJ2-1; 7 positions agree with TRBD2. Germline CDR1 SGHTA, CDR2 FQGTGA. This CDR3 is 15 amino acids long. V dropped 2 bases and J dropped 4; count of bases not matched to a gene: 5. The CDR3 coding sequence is TGTGCCAGCAGCTTACGGGAGCGGGGATACAATGAGCAGTTCTTC. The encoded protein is CASSLRERGYNEQFF.

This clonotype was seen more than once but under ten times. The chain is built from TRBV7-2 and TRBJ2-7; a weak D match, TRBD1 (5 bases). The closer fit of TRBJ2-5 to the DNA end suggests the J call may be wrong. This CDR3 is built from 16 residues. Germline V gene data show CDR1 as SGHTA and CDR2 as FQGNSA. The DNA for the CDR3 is TGTGCCAGCAGCTTAGCGGGTAGGGGTAGGGGAGAGACCCAGTACTTC. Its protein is CASSLAGRGRGETQYF.

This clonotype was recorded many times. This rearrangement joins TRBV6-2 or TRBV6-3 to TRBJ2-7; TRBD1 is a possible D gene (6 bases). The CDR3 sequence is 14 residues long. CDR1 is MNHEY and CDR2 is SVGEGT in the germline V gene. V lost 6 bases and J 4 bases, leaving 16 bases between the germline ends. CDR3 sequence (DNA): TGTGCCAGCAGGCGTCGGGACATAGGATACGAGCAGTACTTC. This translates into CASRRRDIGYEQYF.

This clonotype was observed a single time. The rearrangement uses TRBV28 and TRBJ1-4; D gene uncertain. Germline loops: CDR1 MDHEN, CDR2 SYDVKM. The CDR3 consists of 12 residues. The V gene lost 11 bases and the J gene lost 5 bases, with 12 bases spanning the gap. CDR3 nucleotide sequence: TGTGCCGTCGGCGGAAAAAATGAAAAACTGTTTTTT. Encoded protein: CAVGGKNEKLFF.

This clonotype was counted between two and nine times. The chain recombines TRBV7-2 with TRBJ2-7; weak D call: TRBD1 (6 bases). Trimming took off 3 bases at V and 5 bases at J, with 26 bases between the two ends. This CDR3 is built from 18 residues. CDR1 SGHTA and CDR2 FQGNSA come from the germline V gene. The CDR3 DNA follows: TGTGCCAGCAGCTTCCGGGACACCCGTTCCCGTCGGAATGACGAGCAGTACTTC. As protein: CASSFRDTRSRRNDEQYF.

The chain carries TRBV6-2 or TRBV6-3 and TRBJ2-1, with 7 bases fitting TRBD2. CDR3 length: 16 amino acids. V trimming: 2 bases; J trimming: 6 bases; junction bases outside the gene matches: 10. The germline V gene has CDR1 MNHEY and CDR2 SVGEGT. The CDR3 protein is CASSYRTSDISNEQFF. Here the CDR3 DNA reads TGTGCCAGCAGTTACCGAACTAGCGATATTTCCAATGAGCAGTTCTTC.

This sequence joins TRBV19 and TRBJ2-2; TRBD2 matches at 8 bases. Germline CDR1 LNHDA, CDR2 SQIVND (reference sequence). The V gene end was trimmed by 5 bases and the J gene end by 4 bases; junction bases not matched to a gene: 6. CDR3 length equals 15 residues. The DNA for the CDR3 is TGTGCCAGTAGTGCCGGGACTAGATTCACCGGGGAGCTGTTTTTT. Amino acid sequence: CASSAGTRFTGELFF.

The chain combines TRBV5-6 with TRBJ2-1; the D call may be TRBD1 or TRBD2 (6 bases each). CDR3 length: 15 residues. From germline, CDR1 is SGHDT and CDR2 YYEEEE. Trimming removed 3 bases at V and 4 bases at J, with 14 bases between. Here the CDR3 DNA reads TGTGCCAGCAGCTGGGTGGGGGGCCGTTACAATGAGCAGTTCTTC. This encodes CASSWVGGRYNEQFF.

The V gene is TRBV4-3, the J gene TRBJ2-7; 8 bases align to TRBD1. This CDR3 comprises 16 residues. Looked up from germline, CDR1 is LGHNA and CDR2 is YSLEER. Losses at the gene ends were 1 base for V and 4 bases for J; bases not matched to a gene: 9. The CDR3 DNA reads TGCGCCAGCAGCCAAGCTCCGCAGGGGGCGGCGTACGAGCAGTACTTC. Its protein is CASSQAPQGAAYEQYF.

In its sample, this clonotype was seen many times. The CDR3, as DNA: TGCGCCAGCAGCCAAGACTACCCGGGGGGGAGCTCCTACGAGCAGTACTTC. Its translation is CASSQDYPGGSSYEQYF. The rearrangement uses TRBV4-1 and TRBJ2-7; 8 bases are shared with TRBD2. The CDR3 sequence is 17 residues long. V lost 0 bases to trimming and J lost 0 bases; unmatched junction nucleotides: 7. The germline V gene encodes CDR1 MGHRA and CDR2 YSYEKL.

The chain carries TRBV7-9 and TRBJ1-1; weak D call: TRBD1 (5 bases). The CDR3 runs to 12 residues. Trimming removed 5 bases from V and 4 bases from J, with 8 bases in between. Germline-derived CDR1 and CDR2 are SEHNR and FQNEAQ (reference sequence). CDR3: CASSQGSTEAFF. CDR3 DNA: TGTGCCAGCAGCCAGGGTAGCACTGAAGCTTTCTTT. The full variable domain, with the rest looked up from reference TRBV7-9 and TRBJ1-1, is DTGVSQNPRHKITKRGQNVTFRCDPISEHNRLYWYRQTLGQGPEFLTYFQNEAQLEKSRLLSDRFSAERPKGSFSTLEIQRTEQGDSAMYLCASSQGSTEAFFGQGTRLTVV.

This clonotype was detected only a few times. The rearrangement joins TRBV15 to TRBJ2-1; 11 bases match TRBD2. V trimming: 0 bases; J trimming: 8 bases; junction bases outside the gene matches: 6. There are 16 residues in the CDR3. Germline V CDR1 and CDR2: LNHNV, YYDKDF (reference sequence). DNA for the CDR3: TGTGCCACCAGCAGAGATCCACTAGCGGGAGTACATGAGCAGTTCTTC. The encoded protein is CATSRDPLAGVHEQFF.

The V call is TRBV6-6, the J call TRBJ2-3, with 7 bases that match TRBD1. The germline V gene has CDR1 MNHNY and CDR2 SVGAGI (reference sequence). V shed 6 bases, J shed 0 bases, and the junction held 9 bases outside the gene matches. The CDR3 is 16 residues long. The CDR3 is CASRPLTGASTDTQYF. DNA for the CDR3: TGTGCCAGCAGACCACTAACAGGGGCAAGCACAGATACGCAGTATTTT.

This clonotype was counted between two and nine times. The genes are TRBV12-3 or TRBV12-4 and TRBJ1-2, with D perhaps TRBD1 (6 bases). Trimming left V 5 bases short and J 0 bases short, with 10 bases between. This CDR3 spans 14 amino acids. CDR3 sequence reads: CASSHTGTNYGYTF. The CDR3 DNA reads TGTGCCAGCAGTCACACAGGGACTAACTATGGCTACACCTTC.

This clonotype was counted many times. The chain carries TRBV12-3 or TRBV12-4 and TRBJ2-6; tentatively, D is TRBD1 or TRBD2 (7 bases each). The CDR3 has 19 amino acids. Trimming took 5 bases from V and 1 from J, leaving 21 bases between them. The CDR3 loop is CASSPSRGGSRSGANVLTF. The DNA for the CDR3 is TGTGCCAGCAGTCCTTCCAGGGGGGGTTCCCGTTCTGGGGCCAACGTCCTGACTTTC.

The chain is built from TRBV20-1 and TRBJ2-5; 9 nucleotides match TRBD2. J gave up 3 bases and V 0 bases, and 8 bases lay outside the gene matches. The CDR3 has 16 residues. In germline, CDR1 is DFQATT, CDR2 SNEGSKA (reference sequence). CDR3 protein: CSARDQASGIKETQYF. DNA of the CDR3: TGCAGTGCTAGAGATCAGGCTAGCGGGATTAAAGAGACCCAGTACTTC.

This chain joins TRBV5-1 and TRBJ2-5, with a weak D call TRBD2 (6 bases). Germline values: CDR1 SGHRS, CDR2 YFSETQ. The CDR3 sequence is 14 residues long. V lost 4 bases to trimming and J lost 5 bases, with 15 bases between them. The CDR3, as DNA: TGCGCCAGCAGCACCGGGACTTTCGGGGAGACCCAGTACTTC. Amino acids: CASSTGTFGETQYF.

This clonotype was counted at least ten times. CDR3 nucleotides: TGTGCCAGCAGTGAAGCGCCCTCCTCTGGGGCCAACGTCCTGACTTTC. Encoded protein: CASSEAPSSGANVLTF. The gene calls are TRBV6-1 and TRBJ2-6; D is unresolved. V lost 0 bases, J lost 0 bases, and 6 bases lay in between. The CDR3 extends over 16 amino acids. CDR1 is MNHNS, CDR2 SASEGT, per germline.

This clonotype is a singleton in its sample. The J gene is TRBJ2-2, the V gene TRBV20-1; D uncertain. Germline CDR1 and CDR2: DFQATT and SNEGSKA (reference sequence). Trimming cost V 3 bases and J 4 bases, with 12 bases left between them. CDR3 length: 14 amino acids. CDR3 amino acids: CSARVPTSTGELFF. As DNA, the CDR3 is TGCAGTGCTAGGGTACCGACGAGCACCGGGGAGCTGTTTTTT.

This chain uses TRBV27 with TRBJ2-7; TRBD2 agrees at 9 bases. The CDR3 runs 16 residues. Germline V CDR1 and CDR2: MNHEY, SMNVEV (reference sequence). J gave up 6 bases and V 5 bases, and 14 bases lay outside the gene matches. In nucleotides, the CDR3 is TGTGCCAGCAGTATTCGGACTAGCGTTGGGTGGGTCGAGCAGTACTTC. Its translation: CASSIRTSVGWVEQYF.

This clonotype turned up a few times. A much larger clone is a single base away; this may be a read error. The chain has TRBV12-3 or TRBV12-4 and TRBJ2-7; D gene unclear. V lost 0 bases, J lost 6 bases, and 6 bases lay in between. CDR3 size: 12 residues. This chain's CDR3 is CASSLANCEQYF. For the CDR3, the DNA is TGTGCCAGCAGTTTAGCTAATTGCGAGCAGTACTTC.